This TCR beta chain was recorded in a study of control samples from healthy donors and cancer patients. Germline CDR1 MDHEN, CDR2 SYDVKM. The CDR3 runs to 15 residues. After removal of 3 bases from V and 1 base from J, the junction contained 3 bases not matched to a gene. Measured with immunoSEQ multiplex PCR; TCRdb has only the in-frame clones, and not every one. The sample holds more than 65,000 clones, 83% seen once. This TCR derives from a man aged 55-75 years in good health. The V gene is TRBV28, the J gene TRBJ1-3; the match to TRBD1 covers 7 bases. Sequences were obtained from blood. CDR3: CASSFGRGSGNTIYF. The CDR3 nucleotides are TGTGCCAGCAGTTTTGGCAGGGGGTCTGGAAACACCATATATTTT.